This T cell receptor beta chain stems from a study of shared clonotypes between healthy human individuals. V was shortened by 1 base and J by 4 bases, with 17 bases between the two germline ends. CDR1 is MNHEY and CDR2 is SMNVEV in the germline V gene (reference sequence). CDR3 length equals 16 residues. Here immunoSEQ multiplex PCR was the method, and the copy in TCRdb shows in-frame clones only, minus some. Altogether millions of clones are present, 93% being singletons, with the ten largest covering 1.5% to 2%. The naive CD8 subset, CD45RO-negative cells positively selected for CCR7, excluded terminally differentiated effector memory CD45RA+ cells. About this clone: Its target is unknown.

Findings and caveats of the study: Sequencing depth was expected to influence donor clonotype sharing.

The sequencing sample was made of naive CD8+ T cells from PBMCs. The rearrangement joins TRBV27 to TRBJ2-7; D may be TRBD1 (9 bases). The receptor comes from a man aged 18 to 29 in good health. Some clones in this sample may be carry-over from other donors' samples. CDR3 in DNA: TGTGCCAGCAGTTTATATGGGACAGGGACTAGGTACGAGCAGTACTTC. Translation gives CASSLYGTGTRYEQYF.